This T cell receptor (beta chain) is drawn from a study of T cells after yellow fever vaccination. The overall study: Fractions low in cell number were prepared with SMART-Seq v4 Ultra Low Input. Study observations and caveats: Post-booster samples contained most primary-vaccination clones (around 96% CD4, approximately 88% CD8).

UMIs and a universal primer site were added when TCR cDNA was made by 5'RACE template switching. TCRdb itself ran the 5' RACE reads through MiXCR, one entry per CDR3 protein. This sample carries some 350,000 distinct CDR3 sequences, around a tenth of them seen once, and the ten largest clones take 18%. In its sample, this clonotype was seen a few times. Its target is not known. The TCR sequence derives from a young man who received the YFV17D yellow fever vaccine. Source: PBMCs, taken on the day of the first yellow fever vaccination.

For the CDR3, the DNA is TGCAGTGCTAGAGATTTTTCTGGGGCCAACGTCCTGACTTTC. It specifies CSARDFSGANVLTF. The chain has TRBV20-1 and TRBJ2-6, with unresolved D. In germline, CDR1 is DFQATT, CDR2 SNEGSKA (reference sequence). The CDR3 extends over 14 amino acids. V was shortened by 0 bases and J by 1 base, with 4 bases between the two germline ends.